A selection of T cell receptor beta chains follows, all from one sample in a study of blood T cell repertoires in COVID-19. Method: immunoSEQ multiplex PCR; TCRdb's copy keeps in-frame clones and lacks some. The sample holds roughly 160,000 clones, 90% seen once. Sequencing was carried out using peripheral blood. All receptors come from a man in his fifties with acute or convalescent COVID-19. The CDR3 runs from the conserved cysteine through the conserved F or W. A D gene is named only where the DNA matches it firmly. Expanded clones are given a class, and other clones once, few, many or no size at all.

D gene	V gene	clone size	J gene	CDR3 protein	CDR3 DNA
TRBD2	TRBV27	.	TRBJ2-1	CASSARTSGRYNEQFF	TGTGCCAGCAGTGCACGGACTAGCGGGCGATACAATGAGCAGTTCTTC
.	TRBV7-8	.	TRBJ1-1	CASSLDGQGLTEAFF	TGTGCCAGCAGCTTAGATGGTCAGGGACTAACTGAAGCTTTCTTT
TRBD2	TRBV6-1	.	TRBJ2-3	CASSEAGGGGRRRDTQYF	TGTGCCAGCAGTGAAGCGGGTGGTGGCGGGAGGCGGAGAGATACGCAGTATTTT
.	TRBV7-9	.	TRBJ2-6	CASSFPERISGANVLTF	TGTGCCAGCAGCTTCCCCGAGAGAATCTCTGGGGCCAACGTCCTGACTTTC
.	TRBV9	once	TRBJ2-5	CASSVGLQGLGQETQYF	TGTGCCAGCAGCGTAGGGTTGCAGGGATTAGGTCAAGAGACCCAGTACTTC
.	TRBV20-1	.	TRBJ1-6	CSASSRGPNSPLHF	TGCAGTGCTAGTTCGCGGGGGCCTAATTCACCCCTCCACTTT
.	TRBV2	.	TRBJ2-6	CASSELPYAGANVLTF	TGTGCCAGCAGTGAATTACCCTATGCTGGGGCCAACGTCCTGACTTTC
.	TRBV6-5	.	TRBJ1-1	CASRAGVGTEAFF	TGTGCCAGCCGGGCAGGGGTGGGGACTGAAGCTTTCTTT
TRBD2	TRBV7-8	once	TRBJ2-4	CASSLGGTSGWAKNIQYF	TGTGCCAGCAGCTTAGGCGGGACTAGCGGGTGGGCCAAAAACATTCAGTACTTC
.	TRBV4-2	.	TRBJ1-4	CASSQDLLGSEKLFF	TGTGCCAGCAGCCAAGATCTTTTAGGGAGCGAAAAACTGTTTTTT
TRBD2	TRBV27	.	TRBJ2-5	CASSYGTSGVGETQYF	TGTGCCAGCAGTTACGGGACTAGCGGGGTAGGCGAGACCCAGTACTTC
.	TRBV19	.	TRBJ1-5	CASSSQGMWGNQPQHF	TGTGCCAGTAGTTCCCAGGGGATGTGGGGCAATCAGCCCCAGCATTTT
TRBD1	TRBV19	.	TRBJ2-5	CASTITGDQETQYF	TGTGCCAGTACCATAACAGGGGACCAAGAGACCCAGTACTTC
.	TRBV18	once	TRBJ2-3	CASSPGGHATDTQYF	TGTGCCAGCTCACCAGGGGGACACGCCACAGATACGCAGTATTTT
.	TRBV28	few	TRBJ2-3	CASSLSGLRSTDTQYF	TGTGCCAGCAGTTTATCAGGACTCCGCAGCACAGATACGCAGTATTTT
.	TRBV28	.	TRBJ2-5	CASSPARLPETQYF	TGTGCCAGCAGCCCAGCGAGACTGCCGGAGACCCAGTACTTC
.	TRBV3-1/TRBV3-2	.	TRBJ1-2	CASSQTASYGYTF	TGTGCCAGCAGCCAAACAGCAAGCTATGGCTACACCTTC
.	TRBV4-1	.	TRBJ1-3	CASSQGAGFLSGNTIYF	TGCGCCAGCAGCCAGGGAGCCGGGTTCCTCTCTGGAAACACCATATATTTT
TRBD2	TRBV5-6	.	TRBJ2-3	CASADLAGTDTQYF	TGTGCCAGCGCGGATCTAGCGGGAACAGATACGCAGTATTTT
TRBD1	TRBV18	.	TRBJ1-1	CASSGVGTANTEAFF	TGTGCCAGCTCAGGTGTCGGGACAGCAAACACTGAAGCTTTCTTT
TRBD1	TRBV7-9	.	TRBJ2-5	CASSLFSGGHQETQYF	TGTGCCAGCAGCTTATTCTCAGGGGGACACCAAGAGACCCAGTACTTC
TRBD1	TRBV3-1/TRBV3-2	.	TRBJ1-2	CASSQDPSPRGQDGYTF	TGTGCCAGCAGCCAAGACCCCTCCCCTAGGGGGCAGGATGGCTACACCTTC
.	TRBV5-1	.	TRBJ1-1	CASSLGYGAGGNEAFF	TGCGCCAGCAGCTTGGGCTATGGGGCCGGGGGGAATGAAGCTTTCTTT
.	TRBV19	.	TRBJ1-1	CASSWTENTEAFF	TGTGCCAGTAGCTGGACAGAGAACACTGAAGCTTTCTTT
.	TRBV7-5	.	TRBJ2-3	CARSWTTDGDTQYF	TGTGCCAGAAGCTGGACTACCGACGGAGATACGCAGTATTTT
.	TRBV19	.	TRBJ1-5	CASSIYWNQPQHF	TGTGCCAGTAGTATTTACTGGAATCAGCCCCAGCATTTT
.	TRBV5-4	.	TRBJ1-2	CASTEGHYGYTF	TGTGCCAGCACGGAGGGCCACTATGGCTACACCTTC
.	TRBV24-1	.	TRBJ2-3	CATSARGTQYF	TGTGCCACCAGTGCAAGGGGTACGCAGTATTTT
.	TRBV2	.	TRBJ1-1	CASSGGGWSFF	TGTGCCAGCAGTGGGGGCGGTTGGTCTTTCTTT
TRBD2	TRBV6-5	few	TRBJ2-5	CASASGGVGTQYF	TGTGCCAGCGCGTCGGGAGGGGTGGGGACCCAGTACTTC
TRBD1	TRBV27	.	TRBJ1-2	CASSLVGQGIRYGYTF	TGTGCCAGCAGTTTGGTGGGACAGGGGATCCGCTATGGCTACACCTTC
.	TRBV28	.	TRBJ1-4	CASSSPGSGEKLFF	TGTGCCAGCAGTTCACCGGGTTCAGGGGAAAAACTGTTTTTT
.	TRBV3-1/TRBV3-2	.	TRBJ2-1	CASSQEGRAVWGEQFF	TGTGCCAGCAGCCAAGAAGGCAGGGCGGTGTGGGGTGAGCAGTTCTTC
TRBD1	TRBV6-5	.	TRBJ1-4	CASRGQGELFF	TGTGCCAGCAGGGGACAGGGTGAACTGTTTTTT
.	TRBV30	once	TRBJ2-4	CAWSQVAKNIQYF	TGTGCCTGGAGCCAGGTAGCCAAAAACATTCAGTACTTC
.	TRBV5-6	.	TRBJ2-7	CASSLGARDEQYF	TGTGCCAGCAGCTTGGGGGCGAGGGACGAGCAGTACTTC
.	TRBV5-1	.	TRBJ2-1	CASSSGDEQFF	TGCGCCAGCAGCTCAGGGGATGAGCAGTTCTTC
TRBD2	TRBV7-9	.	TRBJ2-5	CASSLRLAGARETQYF	TGTGCCAGCAGCTTACGACTAGCGGGAGCTAGAGAGACCCAGTACTTC
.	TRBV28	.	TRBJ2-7	CASRPFRGEYEQYF	TGTGCCAGCAGACCCTTCAGGGGAGAGTACGAGCAGTACTTC
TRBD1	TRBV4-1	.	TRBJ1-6	CASSQEGQGAYSPLHF	TGCGCCAGCAGCCAAGAAGGACAGGGGGCTTATTCACCCCTCCACTTT
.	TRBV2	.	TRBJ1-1	CASKDSPQDTEAFF	TGTGCCAGCAAGGATTCCCCCCAGGACACTGAAGCTTTCTTT
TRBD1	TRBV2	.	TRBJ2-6	CASRQGTGANVLTF	TGTGCCAGCAGACAGGGGACCGGGGCCAACGTCCTGACTTTC
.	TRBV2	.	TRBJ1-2	CATVWTPSPNYGYTF	TGTGCCACCGTTTGGACACCATCTCCTAACTATGGCTACACCTTC
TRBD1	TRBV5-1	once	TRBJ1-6	CASSLGPGTGSSLHF	TGCGCCAGCAGCTTGGGTCCCGGGACAGGGTCATCCCTCCACTTT
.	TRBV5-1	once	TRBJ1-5	CASSLTGQLNQPQHF	TGCGCCAGCAGCTTGACTGGGCAGCTCAATCAGCCCCAGCATTTT
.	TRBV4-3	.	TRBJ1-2	CASSPNTNYGYTF	TGCGCCAGCAGCCCTAATACTAACTATGGCTACACCTTC
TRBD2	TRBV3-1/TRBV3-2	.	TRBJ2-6	CASSPRGGSGANVLTF	TGTGCCAGCAGCCCGCGGGGGGGCTCTGGGGCCAACGTCCTGACTTTC
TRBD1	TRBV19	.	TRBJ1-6	CASSMIGTGGNSPLHF	TGTGCCAGTAGTATGATAGGGACAGGGGGAAATTCACCCCTCCACTTT
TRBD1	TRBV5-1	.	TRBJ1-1	CASSPRTGSGTEAFF	TGCGCCAGCAGCCCCAGGACAGGGTCGGGCACTGAAGCTTTCTTT
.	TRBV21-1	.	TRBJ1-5	CASSNPEALQPQHF	TGTGCCAGCAGCAACCCGGAGGCCTTGCAGCCCCAGCATTTT
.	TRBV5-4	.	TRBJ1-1	CASSLGREAFF	TGTGCCAGCAGCTTGGGTCGGGAGGCTTTCTTT
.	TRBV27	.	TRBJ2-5	CASSQDRRETQYF	TGTGCCAGCTCACAGGACCGTCGGGAGACCCAGTACTTC
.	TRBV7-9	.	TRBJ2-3	CASSLEGRGDTQYF	TGTGCCAGCAGCTTAGAGGGAAGGGGAGATACGCAGTATTTT